This T cell receptor beta chain was recorded in a study of blood T cell repertoires in COVID-19. The wider study: The study drew acute and convalescent COVID-19 samples from the United States, Italy and Spain. Sample material is recorded as cDNA or gDNA derived from T cells, B-cell-depleted T cells, or PBMCs.

Germline lookup yields CDR1 SNHLY and CDR2 FYNNEI. The CDR3 contains 14 residues. V dropped 6 bases and J dropped 2 bases, with 12 bases sitting between them. Using immunoSEQ multiplex PCR, the repertoire was profiled, and TCRdb retains in-frame clones only, with some absent. The sample carries 400,000 to 500,000 clones, 70% to 90% recorded once. Participant age was roughly 18 to 89 years, and participants resided in around 24 US areas. The sequence came from a woman between 18 and 29 years old who had been exposed to COVID-19. The chain uses TRBV2 and TRBJ2-3; tentatively, D is TRBD1 (6 bases). Source material: PBMCs or T cells enriched from blood (not recorded which). In DNA form, the CDR3 reads TGTGCCAGCAGGCTGGACAGCGCCACAGATACGCAGTATTTT. Protein: CASRLDSATDTQYF.